This entry describes one T cell receptor beta chain. The same CDR3 can be traced to other DNA sequences in this sample. The data were produced by immunoSEQ multiplex PCR, yet TCRdb's version contains in-frame clones alone and is incomplete. The table records fewer than 250,000 clones, 83% of them present only once. The data belong to a study of blood T cell repertoires in COVID-19. Germline V gives CDR1 LGHNA, CDR2 YSLEER. The CDR3 spans 14 residues. V lost 1 base and J lost 7; bases outside the gene matches: 3. The sequencing sample was made of PBMCs or T cells enriched from blood (not recorded which). The chain uses TRBV4-3 and TRBJ1-4; 7 bases agree with TRBD1. This sequence was found in a woman in her thirties or forties who had been exposed to COVID-19. CDR3 sequence reads: CASSQGQGGEKLFF. The CDR3 nucleotides read TGCGCCAGCAGCCAAGGGCAGGGGGGTGAAAAACTGTTTTTT.